This T cell receptor beta chain was sequenced in a study of shared clonotypes between healthy human individuals. Broader study findings: Compared with memory subsets, naive subsets generally had larger estimated richness. Roughly 5% of naive CD4 clonotypes were common to a few donors.

CDR3 length: 17 residues. V gave up 2 bases and J gave up 2 bases; unmatched junction bases: 9. CDR1 LGHNT and CDR2 FRNRAP come from the germline V gene. This clone was seen a single time. Its antigen is unknown. The investigators split CD4+ cells into a CD45RA+ naive subset and a CD45RA-negative memory subset. TCRdb keeps only in-frame clones here, not all; method: immunoSEQ multiplex PCR. The repertoire holds about 2.4 million clones, with roughly 92% as singletons. The V and J genes are TRBV12-5 and TRBJ2-3; TRBD1 matches at 8 bases. The sequencing sample was made of naive CD4+ T cells sorted from blood. As to subset: CD45RA+ positively selected. This sequence originates from a man younger than 30 in good health. The CDR3 reads CASGLPGGPFITDTQYF. CDR3 bases: TGTGCTAGTGGTTTGCCAGGGGGCCCCTTCATCACAGATACGCAGTATTTT.